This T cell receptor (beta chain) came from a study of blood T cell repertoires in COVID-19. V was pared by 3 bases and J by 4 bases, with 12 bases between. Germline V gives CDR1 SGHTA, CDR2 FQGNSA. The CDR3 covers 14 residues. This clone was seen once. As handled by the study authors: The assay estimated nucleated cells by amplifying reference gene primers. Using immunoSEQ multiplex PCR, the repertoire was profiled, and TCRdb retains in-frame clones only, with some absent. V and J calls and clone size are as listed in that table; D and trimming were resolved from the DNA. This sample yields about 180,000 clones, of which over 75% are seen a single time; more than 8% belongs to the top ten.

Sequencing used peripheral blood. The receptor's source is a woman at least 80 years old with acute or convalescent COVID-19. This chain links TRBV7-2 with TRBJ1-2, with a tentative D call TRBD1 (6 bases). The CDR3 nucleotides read TGTGCCAGCAGCTTGGGACACGAGAGCTATGGCTACACCTTC. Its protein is CASSLGHESYGYTF.